This TCR beta chain was sequenced in a study of T cells in Graves' hyperthyroidism and ophthalmopathy. The cohort's ophthalmopathy patients, a group with duration under 3 months, had a Clinical Activity Score of at least 3 and a NOSPECS grade of at least 4. TCR beta CDR3 region amplification was performed from RNA transcripts. Primed by the HTBI set, a first-round RT-PCR was run on the TCR CDR3. One entry per CDR3 protein, called by TCRdb with MiXCR from the multiplex PCR reads. This repertoire shows 640,000 or so distinct CDR3 sequences, roughly 14% found once; its top ten account for around 4%. Notes on the study in general: Ophthalmopathy was distinguished from stable hyperthyroidism by 13 V-J signatures. Most thyroid clonotypes expanded above 0.001 appeared in blood too.

This clonotype was seen more than once but under ten times. The antigen remains unidentified. The V and J ends lost 6 bases and 5 bases respectively, with 11 bases between them. CDR1 is MNHNS and CDR2 is SASEGT in the germline V gene. This CDR3 is built from 12 residues. The sample was blood. This chain joins TRBV6-1 and TRBJ2-7; D remains unclear. This TCR was recovered from a woman in her thirties or forties with Graves' ophthalmopathy. CDR3 sequence reads: CASSKTRNEQYF. The DNA for the CDR3 is TGTGCCAGCAGCAAGACTCGGAACGAGCAGTACTTC.